These 8 T cell receptor beta chains share one sample of origin, sequenced in a study of tumor-infiltrating lymphocytes in localized non-small cell lung cancer. Produced via immunoSEQ multiplex PCR; TCRdb's table is partial and in-frame only. The sample gives about 7,200 clones, 55% to 75% of which show up once; around 13% is in the top ten. The sequencing input was uninvolved lung tissue not adjacent to the tumor. The origin of the receptors is a human donor with non-small cell lung cancer.

V usage is TRBV11-3 and J usage is TRBJ2-3, with TRBD2 matching 13 bases. This CDR3 is built from 15 residues. After removal of 5 bases from V and 4 bases from J, the junction contained 3 bases not matched to a gene. The V gene's germline CDR1 is SGHNT and CDR2 YENEEA. CDR3: CASSLGLAGADTQYF. The CDR3 region has the DNA TGTGCCAGCAGCCTCGGACTAGCGGGAGCAGATACGCAGTATTTT.

This clone ranks as medium-sized. The J gene is TRBJ2-4, the V gene TRBV6-1; the D is unclear. This CDR3 has 13 residues. CDR1 is MNHNS, CDR2 SASEGT, per germline. Trimming pared 5 bases from V and 9 bases from J, leaving 14 bases between. CDR3 bases: TGTGCCAGCAGTACCGGCGACCAAGGCATTCAGTACTTC. Protein sequence: CASSTGDQGIQYF.

The rearrangement uses TRBV30 and TRBJ1-5; 7 bases map to TRBD1. V trimming: 0 bases; J trimming: 7 bases; junction bases outside the gene matches: 18. Germline V gene sequence: CDR1 GTSNPN, CDR2 SVGIG (reference sequence). CDR3 size: 18 residues. As DNA, the CDR3 is TGTGCCTGGAGTGTACAAAGCAGGGGGGCCCTTTGGAGACAGCCCCAGCATTTT. Protein: CAWSVQSRGALWRQPQHF.

This chain uses TRBV10-2 with TRBJ2-2; 10 bases are shared with TRBD1. The germline gives CDR1 WSHSY, CDR2 SAAADI. This CDR3 has 14 amino acids. V trimming: 10 bases; J trimming: 6 bases; junction bases outside the gene matches: 8. The CDR3 DNA reads TGCGCCACCGCCGGGACAGGGGTCGCCGGGGAGCTGTTTTTT. Encoded protein: CATAGTGVAGELFF.

The chain has TRBV30 and TRBJ2-5; tentative D call: TRBD2 (7 bases). Germline V CDR1 and CDR2: GTSNPN, SVGIG (reference sequence). CDR3 length: 14 amino acids. Trimming took off 3 bases at V and 5 bases at J, with 16 bases between the two ends. The CDR3 reads CAWSIGGGVETQYF. The CDR3 nucleotides are TGTGCCTGGAGCATTGGGGGGGGCGTGGAGACCCAGTACTTC.

This chain joins TRBV6-5 and TRBJ2-5; TRBD1 is a possible D gene (5 bases). Per germline, CDR1 MNHEY and CDR2 SVGAGI. The CDR3 length is 15 residues. The germline V and J ends were trimmed by 6 bases and 1 base, with 15 bases remaining between them. The CDR3, as DNA: TGTGCCAGCAGACGTTGGGGCGAGATCCAAGAGACCCAGTACTTC. Translated: CASRRWGEIQETQYF.

This chain connects TRBV5-6 to TRBJ2-7; D uncertain. Germline CDR1 SGHDT, CDR2 YYEEEE. CDR3 size: 16 residues. The V end was cut by 1 base, the J end by 2 bases, with 16 bases between. In nucleotides, the CDR3 is TGTGCCAGCAGCTTGTTTGGTCCCCTAGGCGCCTACGAGCAGTACTTC. The encoded protein is CASSLFGPLGAYEQYF. Together with reference TRBV5-6 and TRBJ2-7, the CDR3 gives the full variable domain: DAGVTQSPTHLIKTRGQQVTLRCSPKSGHDTVSWYQQALGQGPQFIFQYYEEEERQRGNFPDRFSGHQFPNYSSELNVNALLLGDSALYLCASSLFGPLGAYEQYFGPGTRLTVT.

By frequency in the sample, this clone is medium-sized. The chain has TRBV5-5 and TRBJ1-6, with D uncertain. The germline gives CDR1 SGHKS, CDR2 YYEKEE (reference sequence). V was pared by 3 bases and J by 0 bases, with 10 bases between. The CDR3 consists of 16 residues. The DNA of the CDR3 is TGTGCCAGCAGCTCCCCCGGGAGCTCCTATAATTCACCCCTCCACTTT. The encoded protein is CASSSPGSSYNSPLHF.